Sequencing of this TCR beta chain was carried out in a study of blood T cells in healthy people across ages. Findings of the study overall: Across samples, TCR beta diversity tracked strongly with naive T cell percentage.

This clonotype was recorded at least ten times. Its antigen remains unknown. The second PCR ran about 6 to 11 cycles with a sample-barcoded 5' primer and J-beta primers. TCRdb processed the 5' RACE reads anew with MiXCR; each CDR3 protein has one entry. The repertoire consists of 1.6 million or so distinct CDR3 sequences, with almost 35% occurring once and the leading ten covering 10% to 12%. From germline, CDR1 is SNHLY and CDR2 FYNNEI. The length of the CDR3 is 15 residues. V was clipped by 8 bases and J by 3 bases, with 19 bases between them. This TCR derives from a woman between 25 and 40 years old in good health. V gene TRBV2 combines with J gene TRBJ1-2, with D hard to call. Input material: blood. In nucleotides, the CDR3 is TGTGCCAGCCCCTTTCTTAGGGATGGGCACTATGGCTACACCTTC. Translation: CASPFLRDGHYGYTF. Supplemented by reference TRBV2 and TRBJ1-2, the full variable domain reads EPEVTQTPSHQVTQMGQEVILRCVPISNHLYFYWYRQILGQKVEFLVSFYNNEISEKSEIFDDQFSVERPDGSNFTLKIRSTKLEDSAMYFCASPFLRDGHYGYTFGSGTRLTVV.